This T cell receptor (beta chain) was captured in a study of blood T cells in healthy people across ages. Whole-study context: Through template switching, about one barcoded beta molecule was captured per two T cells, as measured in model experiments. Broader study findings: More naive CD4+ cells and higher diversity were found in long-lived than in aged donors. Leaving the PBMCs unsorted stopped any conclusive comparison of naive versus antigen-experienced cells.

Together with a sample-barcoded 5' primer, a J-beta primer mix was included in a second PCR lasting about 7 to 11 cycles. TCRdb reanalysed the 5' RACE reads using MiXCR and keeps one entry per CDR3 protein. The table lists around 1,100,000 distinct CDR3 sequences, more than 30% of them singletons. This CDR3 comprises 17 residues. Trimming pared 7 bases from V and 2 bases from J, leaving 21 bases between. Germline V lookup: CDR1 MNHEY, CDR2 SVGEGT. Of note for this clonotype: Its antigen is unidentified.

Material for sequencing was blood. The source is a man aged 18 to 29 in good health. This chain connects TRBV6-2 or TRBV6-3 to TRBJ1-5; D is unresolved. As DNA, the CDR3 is TGTGCCAGCAAACACGACACCTACGGGCACGGCAATCAGCCCCAGCATTTT. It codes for CASKHDTYGHGNQPQHF.